A single sample gave rise to the 27 T cell receptor beta chains below, sequenced in a study of T cell repertoires in cytomegalovirus infection. MiXCR was run by TCRdb on the reads, yielding one entry per CDR3 protein. In the table there are about 920,000 distinct CDR3 sequences, about 33% of which are singletons. These receptors have no identified antigens. The source material was cultured CD8+ T cells from PBMCs, sampled from culture after CMV antigen stimulation. The source of these receptors is a human donor in good health (CMV status not recorded). Some clones in this sample may be carry-over from other donors' samples.

This chain connects TRBV5-1 to TRBJ1-1; D ambiguous. CDR1 and CDR2 (germline): SGHRS, YFSETQ. Trimming cost V 5 bases and J 1 base, with 9 bases left between them. This CDR3 comprises 13 residues. The chain's CDR3 is CASSGKGNTEAFF. DNA of the CDR3: TGCGCCAGCAGTGGTAAGGGGAACACTGAAGCTTTCTTT.

The V and J genes are TRBV20-1 and TRBJ2-7, with 9 bases fitting TRBD2. V gave up 0 bases and J gave up 2 bases; unmatched junction bases: 8. The CDR3 runs to 16 residues. The germline V gene has CDR1 DFQATT and CDR2 SNEGSKA (reference sequence). The CDR3 protein is CSARDPGLAHPYEQYV. For the CDR3, the DNA is TGCAGTGCTAGAGACCCGGGACTAGCTCACCCCTACGAGCAGTACGTC.

This clonotype appeared many times. The CDR3 loop is CASSKVGVGNQPQHF. The CDR3 DNA reads as TGTGCCAGCAGTAAGGTGGGCGTCGGCAATCAGCCCCAGCATTTT. J is TRBJ1-5 and V is TRBV28; no firm D call. Trimming took 5 bases from V and 2 from J, leaving 13 bases between them. In germline, CDR1 is MDHEN, CDR2 SYDVKM. This CDR3 spans 15 amino acids.

Worth noting for this clonotype: One end of the junction varies from germline; a read error may be responsible. The rearrangement joins TRBV4-1 to TRBJ2-2, with TRBD2 identical over 13 bases. The germline V gene has CDR1 MGHRA and CDR2 YSYEKL. CDR3 length equals 17 residues. For the CDR3, the DNA is TGCACCAGCAGCCATCCAGGACTAGCGGGGGTCGACGGGGAGCTGTTTTTT. Protein sequence: CTSSHPGLAGVDGELFF.

This clonotype was seen a few times. The DNA for the CDR3 is TGTGCCAGCAGCTTACGGATAGCAGGGGGCGACGGCTACACCTTC. Translation: CASSLRIAGGDGYTF. This rearrangement joins TRBV7-8 to TRBJ1-2; TRBD1 matches 8 bases. The V gene's germline CDR1 is SGHVS and CDR2 FQNEAQ. The trim removed 2 bases at V and 8 bases at J, leaving 10 bases unmatched. The CDR3 has 15 residues.

This clonotype was recorded a few times. The chain uses TRBV7-6 and TRBJ2-5, with D unresolved. Per germline, CDR1 SGHVS and CDR2 FNYEAQ. The CDR3 covers 15 residues. With 1 base removed from V and 3 bases from J, the gap between germline ends came to 12 bases. The CDR3, as DNA: TGTGCCAGCAGCTTAGTCCCCAGTACAAAAGAGACCCAGTACTTC. Translated, it gives CASSLVPSTKETQYF.

The CDR3 loop is CASSLAGTGVFYGYTF. The CDR3 nucleotides read TGTGCCAGCAGTTTAGCCGGGACAGGGGTCTTCTATGGCTACACCTTC. This chain joins TRBV28 and TRBJ1-2, with TRBD1 identical over 10 bases. The length of the CDR3 is 16 residues. After removal of 2 bases from V and 4 bases from J, the junction contained 7 bases not matched to a gene. The germline V gene encodes CDR1 MDHEN and CDR2 SYDVKM.

This clonotype has at least ten counts. This chain links TRBV12-3 or TRBV12-4 with TRBJ1-2; no firm D call. The CDR3 is 17 residues long. V gave up 2 bases and J gave up 4 bases, with 20 bases separating them. CDR3 region: CASSLFPASQSTYGYTF. For the CDR3, the DNA is TGTGCCAGCAGTTTATTTCCGGCCAGCCAGTCTACCTATGGCTACACCTTC.

This clonotype was picked up many times. This chain connects TRBV7-8 to TRBJ2-5, with TRBD2 matching 12 bases. V was pared by 4 bases and J by 3 bases, with 6 bases of the junction left unmatched. The CDR3 extends over 16 amino acids. Germline loops: CDR1 SGHVS, CDR2 FQNEAQ. CDR3 nucleotide sequence: TGTGCCAGCAGCTCCAGACTAGCGGGGGTTGAAGAGACCCAGTACTTC. Encoded protein: CASSSRLAGVEETQYF. Complete variable domain (other parts from reference TRBV7-8 and TRBJ2-5): GAGVSQSPRYKVAKRGQDVALRCDPISGHVSLFWYQQALGQGPEFLTYFQNEAQLDKSGLPSDRFFAERPEGSVSTLKIQRTQQEDSAVYLCASSSRLAGVEETQYFGPGTRLLVL.

The CDR3 sequence: CASSLMGQKNTGELFF. The CDR3 bases are TGTGCCAGCAGTCTAATGGGACAGAAGAACACCGGGGAGCTGTTTTTT. The rearrangement uses TRBV28 and TRBJ2-2; 7 bases align to TRBD1. This CDR3 is 16 amino acids long. In germline, CDR1 is MDHEN, CDR2 SYDVKM. V lost 5 bases to trimming and J lost 1 base; unmatched junction nucleotides: 7.

This clonotype was recorded a few times. The rearrangement joins TRBV7-2 to TRBJ1-2, with D maybe TRBD1 (5 bases). The V end lost 5 bases, the J end lost 13 bases, and 14 bases lay between the germline ends. Looked up from germline, CDR1 is SGHTA and CDR2 is FQGNSA. The CDR3 is made up of 11 amino acids. CDR3: CASSQGEACTF. As DNA, the CDR3 is TGTGCCAGCAGCCAAGGGGAGGCTTGCACCTTC.

This clonotype has just a few counts. This sequence joins TRBV27 and TRBJ1-5, with TRBD1 as a possible D gene (5 bases). V lost 3 bases to trimming and J lost 7 bases, with 13 bases between them. There are 14 residues in the CDR3. The germline CDR1 and CDR2 sequences are MNHEY and SMNVEV (reference sequence). In DNA, the CDR3 is TGTGCCAGCAGTTTTCAGGGTATGGGACAGCCCCAGCATTTT. Its translation: CASSFQGMGQPQHF.

In its sample, this clonotype was seen a few times. The chain carries TRBV6-1 and TRBJ2-7; no clear D gene. Germline V gene data show CDR1 as MNHNS and CDR2 as SASEGT. Trimming took off 0 bases at V and 3 bases at J, with 6 bases between the two ends. The CDR3 sequence is 13 residues long. The CDR3 region is CASSEAGSYEQYV. The CDR3 DNA sequence: TGTGCCAGCAGTGAAGCGGGCAGCTACGAGCAGTACGTC.

The chain combines TRBV7-9 with TRBJ1-5; D is uncertain. The CDR3 sequence is 14 residues long. V was trimmed by 4 bases and J by 3 bases, leaving 10 bases between them. Germline CDR1 is SEHNR and CDR2 is FQNEAQ (reference sequence). CDR3 protein: CASSSPAINQPQHF. DNA for the CDR3: TGTGCCAGCAGCTCGCCAGCGATCAATCAGCCCCAGCATTTT. The variable domain in full, completed from reference TRBV7-9 and TRBJ1-5, reads DTGVSQNPRHKITKRGQNVTFRCDPISEHNRLYWYRQTLGQGPEFLTYFQNEAQLEKSRLLSDRFSAERPKGSFSTLEIQRTEQGDSAMYLCASSSPAINQPQHFGDGTRLSIL.

The sample holds a few counts of this clonotype. The chain has TRBV19 and TRBJ2-7; the D gene is possibly TRBD2 (5 bases). CDR1 is LNHDA, CDR2 SQIVND, per germline (reference sequence). The CDR3 has 14 residues. The ends were cut back, 6 bases at V and 7 bases at J, with 19 bases in the middle. The CDR3 nucleotides are TGTGCCAGTAGCCCGACGGTTGACGGCGGGGAGCAGTACGTC. Amino acid sequence: CASSPTVDGGEQYV.

This clonotype was found a few times. This chain connects TRBV9 to TRBJ2-2; the D gene is possibly TRBD2 (5 bases). Per germline, CDR1 SGDLS and CDR2 YYNGEE. The CDR3 has 13 amino acids. V was clipped by 3 bases and J by 7 bases, with 10 bases between them. The CDR3 here is CASSAGFGGELFF. The CDR3 bases are TGTGCCAGCAGCGCGGGGTTCGGCGGGGAGCTGTTTTTT.

As to this clonotype: A much larger clone sits a single nucleotide away, making a read error possible. J is TRBJ1-1 and V is TRBV7-9, with D unclear. Trimming took 5 bases from V and 7 from J, leaving 5 bases between them. This CDR3 is 10 amino acids long. Germline values: CDR1 SEHNR, CDR2 FQNEAQ (reference sequence). For the CDR3, the DNA is TGTGCCAGCAGCGTAAATGAAGCTTTCTTT. The encoded protein is CASSVNEAFF.

V is TRBV19 and J is TRBJ2-7, with TRBD2 as a possible D gene (6 bases). Trimming left V 7 bases short and J 3 bases short, with 16 bases between. The CDR3 is 14 residues long. Germline V lookup: CDR1 LNHDA, CDR2 SQIVND (reference sequence). CDR3 protein: CASTHPGRGYEQYF. The DNA of the CDR3 is TGTGCCAGTACTCATCCCGGGAGAGGCTACGAGCAGTACTTC. Filled out from reference TRBV19 and TRBJ2-7, the complete variable domain reads DGGITQSPKYLFRKEGQNVTLSCEQNLNHDAMYWYRQDPGQGLRLIYYSQIVNDFQKGDIAEGYSVSREKKESFPLTVTSAQKNPTAFYLCASTHPGRGYEQYFGPGTRLTVT.

This clonotype has only a few counts. This chain joins TRBV7-9 and TRBJ2-7; D is ambiguous. The CDR3 loop spans 14 amino acids. The V and J ends lost 2 bases and 2 bases respectively, with 10 bases between them. Germline CDR1 and CDR2: SEHNR and FQNEAQ (reference sequence). In DNA, the CDR3 is TGTGCCAGCAGCTTAAATTGGAATCCCTACGAGCAGTACTTC. Translation gives CASSLNWNPYEQYF.

This chain uses TRBV5-6 with TRBJ2-2, with D perhaps TRBD1 (6 bases). From germline, CDR1 is SGHDT and CDR2 YYEEEE. V lost 4 bases to trimming and J lost 3 bases, with 22 bases between them. There are 18 residues in the CDR3. The CDR3 region has the DNA TGTGCCAGCAGCCGCCCGGGACACATCATTAGGGACACCGGGGAGCTGTTTTTT. Translation gives CASSRPGHIIRDTGELFF.

This clonotype was observed many times. The gene calls are TRBV7-9 and TRBJ2-7, with TRBD1 as a possible D gene (5 bases). V shed 5 bases and J shed 0 bases, with 11 bases lying between them. The CDR3 consists of 14 residues. Per germline, CDR1 SEHNR and CDR2 FQNEAQ (reference sequence). The CDR3 region is CASSADRVSYEQYF. CDR3 sequence (DNA): TGTGCCAGCAGCGCAGACAGAGTCTCCTACGAGCAGTACTTC.

This clonotype was found a few times. The chain employs TRBV6-1 and TRBJ1-2; 10 bases match TRBD1. CDR3 length: 15 amino acids. Germline values: CDR1 MNHNS, CDR2 SASEGT. The trim removed 11 bases at V and 3 bases at J, leaving 12 bases unmatched. The CDR3 sequence: CAGGTGEQGDYGYTF. The CDR3 DNA follows: TGTGCCGGAGGGACAGGGGAACAAGGGGACTATGGCTACACCTTC.

On this clonotype: A much larger clone lies a single base off, so this may be a read error. The chain is built from TRBV7-2 and TRBJ2-7, with 8 bases matching TRBD2. CDR3 length: 18 amino acids. Germline loops: CDR1 SGHTA, CDR2 FQGNSA. The CDR3 sequence: CAGSLDLRGGFSAYEQYF. Here the CDR3 DNA reads TGTGCCGGCAGCTTAGATCTCCGCGGGGGGTTTTCGGCCTACGAGCAGTACTTC. The variable domain in full, with the rest retrieved from reference TRBV7-2 and TRBJ2-7, is GAGVSQSPSNKVTEKGKDVELRCDPISGHTALYWYRQSLGQGLEFLIYFQGNSAPDKSGLPSDRFSAERTGGSVSTLTIQRTQQEDSAVYLCAGSLDLRGGFSAYEQYFGPGTRLTVT.

This clonotype appeared a single time. The chain couples TRBV27 to TRBJ1-2; 7 nucleotides match TRBD1. The V segment lost 7 bases and the J segment 4 bases; nucleotides outside the gene matches: 6. In germline, CDR1 is MNHEY, CDR2 SMNVEV (reference sequence). The CDR3 spans 13 residues. CDR3 protein: CASKAGGVYGYTF. For the CDR3, the DNA is TGTGCCAGCAAGGCAGGGGGTGTCTATGGCTACACCTTC.

This rearrangement joins TRBV19 to TRBJ1-1, with D maybe TRBD1 (5 bases). Deletions cut 3 bases from V and 0 bases from J, with 23 bases between. Germline lookup yields CDR1 LNHDA and CDR2 SQIVND (reference sequence). The CDR3 totals 19 residues. The CDR3, as DNA: TGTGCCAGTAGTATTGAGCTTGGGAAGGGGTTGTACATGAACACTGAAGCTTTCTTT. Translation gives CASSIELGKGLYMNTEAFF.

The chain uses TRBV7-2 and TRBJ1-1, with D perhaps matching TRBD1 (5 bases). Deletions cut 5 bases from V and 8 bases from J, with 12 bases between. The CDR3 loop spans 12 amino acids. Germline CDR1 reads SGHTA; CDR2 reads FQGNSA. CDR3 sequence (DNA): TGTGCCAGCAGCACCGGGACTCCAGAAGCTTTCTTT. This codes for CASSTGTPEAFF.

This clonotype was seen more than once but under ten times. The chain has TRBV24-1 and TRBJ2-1; D tentatively fits TRBD1 or TRBD2 (6 bases each). The CDR3 totals 18 residues. Germline loops: CDR1 KGHDR, CDR2 SFDVKD. Trimming took off 5 bases at V and 3 bases at J, with 22 bases between the two ends. The CDR3 nucleotides read TGTGCCACCAGTGGTCCACCATTGGGGGGCCAGGACTACAATGAGCAGTTCTTC. This codes for CATSGPPLGGQDYNEQFF.